The next 17 T cell receptor beta chains were all read from a single sample in a study of CD8 T cells in Susac syndrome. A quantity of about 0.5 to 1 ug RNA underwent reverse transcription using random hexamers. MiXCR, applied by TCRdb to the immunoSEQ multiplex PCR reads, yields one record per CDR3 protein. The sample holds some 200,000 distinct CDR3 sequences, 85% to 95% seen once. The material sequenced was CD8+ T cells from PBMCs. These receptor sequences come from a human donor with Susac syndrome.

The chain has TRBV9 and TRBJ1-4; no definite D call. The V end was cut by 4 bases, the J end by 7 bases, with 14 bases between. Germline CDR1 SGDLS, CDR2 YYNGEE. The CDR3 has 14 residues. Written as DNA, the CDR3 is TGTGCCAGCAGCCCCGATGGGGTAGGTGAAAAACTGTTTTTT. Residues: CASSPDGVGEKLFF. The whole variable domain, remainder taken from reference TRBV9 and TRBJ1-4, is DSGVTQTPKHLITATGQRVTLRCSPRSGDLSVYWYQQSLDQGLQFLIQYYNGEERAKGNILERFSAQQFPDLHSELNLSSLELGDSALYFCASSPDGVGEKLFFGSGTQLSVL.

This chain joins TRBV6-5 and TRBJ1-3; D is uncertain. Germline V CDR1 and CDR2: MNHEY, SVGAGI. Trimming took off 5 bases at V and 0 bases at J, with 8 bases between the two ends. The CDR3 contains 14 residues. The CDR3 sequence: CASSLQISGNTIYF. In DNA form, the CDR3 reads TGTGCCAGCAGTCTCCAAATCTCTGGAAACACCATATATTTT.

The chain combines TRBV9 with TRBJ1-1; a possible D gene is TRBD1 (5 bases). Deletions cut 0 bases from V and 6 bases from J, with 15 bases between. Germline CDR1 reads SGDLS; CDR2 reads YYNGEE. This CDR3 region has 15 residues. This CDR3 is CASSVGGEEYPEAFF. The DNA of the CDR3 is TGTGCCAGCAGCGTAGGGGGGGAGGAGTATCCTGAAGCTTTCTTT.

The chain is built from TRBV6-1 and TRBJ2-7, with a weak D call TRBD1 (6 bases). V gave up 9 bases and J gave up 2 bases, with 17 bases separating them. Germline V lookup: CDR1 MNHNS, CDR2 SASEGT. This CDR3 spans 14 amino acids. As DNA, the CDR3 is TGTGCCAGAGCTACAGGGTTTGTAGCCTACGAGCAGTACTTC. It yields the protein CARATGFVAYEQYF.

This chain links TRBV7-8 with TRBJ2-5; D ambiguous. Germline V CDR1 and CDR2: SGHVS, FQNEAQ. This CDR3 has 15 residues. With 1 base removed from V and 5 bases from J, the gap between germline ends came to 14 bases. CDR3 sequence reads: CASSLDLGFLETQYF. The CDR3 DNA sequence: TGTGCCAGCAGCTTAGATCTCGGGTTTTTGGAGACCCAGTACTTC.

A few counts support this clonotype. The chain links TRBV6-5 to TRBJ2-1, with D uncertain. CDR3 length: 13 residues. Trimming removed 0 bases at V and 3 bases at J, with 3 bases between. In germline, CDR1 is MNHEY, CDR2 SVGAGI. CDR3 protein: CASSYSNYNEQFF. CDR3 in DNA: TGTGCCAGCAGTTACTCCAACTACAATGAGCAGTTCTTC.

The chain is built from TRBV4-1 and TRBJ1-2, with a possible D match to TRBD1 (6 bases). Germline lookup yields CDR1 MGHRA and CDR2 YSYEKL. V lost 3 bases, J lost 10 bases, and 24 bases lay in between. The CDR3 is made up of 16 amino acids. The CDR3 region is CASSHVTGLTPHAYTF. Written as DNA, the CDR3 is TGCGCCAGCAGCCATGTCACAGGGCTTACCCCCCATGCCTACACCTTC.

J is TRBJ1-1 and V is TRBV27, with TRBD1 identical over 10 bases. Germline V gene sequence: CDR1 MNHEY, CDR2 SMNVEV (reference sequence). The ends lost 5 bases at V and 5 bases at J; junction bases unmatched: 5. This CDR3 region has 14 residues. The CDR3 DNA is TGTGCCAGCAGTCTGGGACAGGGGATGACTGAAGCTTTCTTT. Protein: CASSLGQGMTEAFF.

This chain connects TRBV15 to TRBJ2-1; 11 positions match TRBD2. Germline V gene lookup returns CDR1 LNHNV and CDR2 YYDKDF (reference sequence). The ends lost 3 bases at V and 7 bases at J; junction bases unmatched: 8. The length of the CDR3 is 16 residues. DNA for the CDR3: TGTGCCACCAGCAGGGGTCTAGCGGGGGGTTGGAATGAGCAGTTCTTC. It is translated as CATSRGLAGGWNEQFF.

J is TRBJ2-7 and V is TRBV7-8; a weak D match, TRBD1 (5 bases). Trimming took 1 base from V and 6 from J, leaving 13 bases between them. The CDR3 is 14 residues long. Germline loops: CDR1 SGHVS, CDR2 FQNEAQ. CDR3 DNA: TGTGCCAGCAGCTTAGGGGCAGGGAACCGCGAGCAGTACTTC. Translation: CASSLGAGNREQYF.

The rearrangement uses TRBV6-6 and TRBJ2-2; no clear D gene. The germline V gene has CDR1 MNHNY and CDR2 SVGAGI (reference sequence). V lost 10 bases and J lost 6, with 12 bases in between. This CDR3 region has 12 residues. As DNA, the CDR3 is TGTGCCACGATCTTAGGTTCCGGGGAGCTGTTTTTT. It translates to CATILGSGELFF.

V is TRBV19 and J is TRBJ1-1; 10 nucleotides line up with TRBD1. The V gene end was trimmed by 3 bases and the J gene end by 1 base; junction bases not matched to a gene: 2. Germline V gives CDR1 LNHDA, CDR2 SQIVND (reference sequence). There are 15 residues in the CDR3. As DNA, the CDR3 is TGTGCCAGTAGTATCGGGACAGGGGCGAACACTGAAGCTTTCTTT. Protein: CASSIGTGANTEAFF.

The chain is built from TRBV9 and TRBJ2-3, with TRBD2 matching over 13 bases. V shed 1 base, J shed 2 bases, and the junction held 10 bases outside the gene matches. CDR1 is SGDLS, CDR2 YYNGEE, per germline. This CDR3 comprises 19 residues. The chain's CDR3 is CASSVSWTSGRGVTDTQYF. The CDR3 region has the DNA TGTGCCAGCAGCGTATCTTGGACTAGCGGGAGAGGGGTCACAGATACGCAGTATTTT.

The V and J genes are TRBV11-1 and TRBJ2-7; 7 bases fit TRBD2. Germline assignment: CDR1 SGHAT and CDR2 FQDESV (reference sequence). V lost 5 bases to trimming and J lost 3 bases; unmatched junction nucleotides: 10. The CDR3 is 15 amino acids. The CDR3 bases are TGTGCCAGCAGCCCCCCTGCGGGGGTAGGCTACGAGCAGTACTTC. This encodes CASSPPAGVGYEQYF. The variable domain in full, with the rest retrieved from reference TRBV11-1 and TRBJ2-7, is EAEVAQSPRYKITEKSQAVAFWCDPISGHATLYWYRQILGQGPELLVQFQDESVVDDSQLPKDRFSAERLKGVDSTLKIQPAELGDSAMYLCASSPPAGVGYEQYFGPGTRLTVT.

The chain couples TRBV29-1 to TRBJ2-5; maybe TRBD2 (6 bases). Per the germline V gene, CDR1 is SQVTM and CDR2 is ANQGSEA. V was clipped by 3 bases and J by 5 bases, with 10 bases between them. CDR3 length equals 12 residues. The CDR3 region has the DNA TGCAGCGTTGACTCGGGAGCTGAGACCCAGTACTTC. Protein: CSVDSGAETQYF.

The genes are TRBV20-1 and TRBJ1-5; 8 nucleotides agree with TRBD1. Trimming removed 2 bases from V and 7 bases from J; junction bases left unmatched: 7. The CDR3 is made up of 14 amino acids. In germline, CDR1 is DFQATT, CDR2 SNEGSKA (reference sequence). CDR3 protein: CSARQGAFEQPQHF. The CDR3 DNA sequence: TGCAGTGCTAGACAGGGGGCGTTTGAACAGCCCCAGCATTTT.

This sequence joins TRBV13 and TRBJ2-7; D remains ambiguous. Per germline, CDR1 PRHDT and CDR2 FYEKMQ (reference sequence). V lost 2 bases and J lost 6, with 8 bases in between. The CDR3 runs to 12 residues. The CDR3 here is CASSLWVGEQYF. As DNA, the CDR3 is TGTGCCAGCAGCTTATGGGTTGGCGAGCAGTACTTC.